The source of this T cell receptor beta chain is a study of T cell repertoires in cytomegalovirus infection. Background on the study: Indications came from public TCR beta signatures; they pointed to CMV infection and to a matching HLA type.

This clonotype was detected a few times. Antigen unknown. The CDR3 spans 16 residues. The V gene's germline CDR1 is MGHRA and CDR2 YSYEKL. Losses at the gene ends were 4 bases for V and 0 bases for J; bases not matched to a gene: 5. TCRdb re-analysed the reads in MiXCR, keeping a single row per CDR3 protein. The table has about 310,000 distinct CDR3 sequences, around 25% seen once. Specimen: cultured PBMCs, collected from culture after CMV antigen stimulation. The clonotype comes from a human donor in good health (CMV status not recorded). Some clones in this sample may be carry-over from other donors' samples. This chain connects TRBV4-1 to TRBJ2-1; 8 nucleotides line up with TRBD2. CDR3 coding DNA: TGCGCCAGCAGCCCCGGGGGGGCGATCTCCTACAATGAGCAGTTCTTC. This gives the protein CASSPGGAISYNEQFF.